The 13 T cell receptor beta chains listed next were all sequenced from one sample in a study of OX40 agonist ivuxolimab in advanced cancers. The assay was immunoSEQ multiplex PCR, and TCRdb's table has in-frame clones only and misses some. The sample carries around 15,000 clones, approximately 86% recorded once. Material: CD4+ or CD8+ T cells sorted from blood, obtained in a trial of the OX40 agonist ivuxolimab. The receptor set was obtained from an adult with an advanced solid tumor such as melanoma, head and neck, liver or kidney cancer.

This clone was detected only a few times. This chain uses TRBV30 with TRBJ2-3, with D perhaps matching TRBD1 or TRBD2 (6 bases each). V lost 2 bases, J lost 3 bases, and 15 bases lay in between. This CDR3 spans 15 amino acids. CDR1 is GTSNPN, CDR2 SVGIG, per germline (reference sequence). The CDR3 nucleotides read TGTGCCTGGAGTCTTGGGGGGCTAAAGACAGATACGCAGTATTTT. This codes for CAWSLGGLKTDTQYF.

CDR3 bases: TGTGCCAGCAGCGTAACACAGGGGGCGCAAGGCTATGGCTACACCTTC. It yields the protein CASSVTQGAQGYGYTF. V and J are TRBV5-6 and TRBJ1-2; 9 nucleotides agree with TRBD1. Per the germline V gene, CDR1 is SGHDT and CDR2 is YYEEEE. V shed 4 bases, J shed 4 bases, and the junction held 11 bases outside the gene matches. This CDR3 region has 16 residues.

V and J are TRBV6-1 and TRBJ2-2; possibly TRBD1 for D (6 bases). CDR3 length equals 15 residues. Germline CDR1 and CDR2: MNHNS and SASEGT. V shed 10 bases and J shed 1 base, with 16 bases lying between them. CDR3 protein: CATFKTGMNTGELFF. In nucleotides, the CDR3 is TGTGCCACCTTTAAAACAGGGATGAACACCGGGGAGCTGTTTTTT.

The chain joins TRBV28 to TRBJ2-7; TRBD1 is a possible D gene (6 bases). Germline V CDR1 and CDR2: MDHEN, SYDVKM. This CDR3 spans 13 amino acids. V lost 8 bases to trimming and J lost 0 bases, with 11 bases between them. The CDR3 sequence: CASGTSSSYEQYF. The DNA of the CDR3 is TGTGCCAGCGGGACATCGAGCTCCTACGAGCAGTACTTC.

J is TRBJ2-7 and V is TRBV9; 8 bases map to TRBD2. The CDR3 loop spans 14 amino acids. The J segment lost 6 bases and the V segment lost 3 bases, leaving 8 bases of the junction unmatched. The germline gives CDR1 SGDLS, CDR2 YYNGEE. CDR3 coding DNA: TGTGCCAGCAGCGGCTCGGGACTAGTGGGCGAGCAGTACTTC. This codes for CASSGSGLVGEQYF.

The CDR3 sequence is CASSYTRTGWNTEAFF. CDR3 sequence (DNA): TGTGCCAGCAGTTACACCAGGACAGGGTGGAACACTGAAGCTTTCTTT. The chain couples TRBV6-6 to TRBJ1-1; 8 positions agree with TRBD1. Germline V lookup: CDR1 MNHNY, CDR2 SVGAGI (reference sequence). The CDR3 contains 16 residues. V trimming: 2 bases; J trimming: 1 base; junction bases outside the gene matches: 6.

This clone was recorded once. The rearrangement uses TRBV10-2 and TRBJ1-2; unclear D gene. Trimming stripped 3 bases from V and 7 bases from J, with 12 bases between. Germline CDR1 reads WSHSY; CDR2 reads SAAADI. This CDR3 has 13 amino acids. Written as DNA, the CDR3 is TGCGCCAGCAGTGAAGGCGGATTCGGTGGCTACACCTTC. Its protein product is CASSEGGFGGYTF.

The chain joins TRBV9 to TRBJ1-2; no definite D call. Germline-derived CDR1 and CDR2 are SGDLS and YYNGEE. This CDR3 is 14 amino acids long. V lost 0 bases, J lost 4 bases, and 10 bases lay in between. The CDR3 coding sequence is TGTGCCAGCAGCGTAGACGGAGAGGGCTATGGCTACACCTTC. Protein product: CASSVDGEGYGYTF.

The chain recombines TRBV7-2 with TRBJ1-5; the D gene is possibly TRBD1 (6 bases). CDR1 and CDR2 from the germline V gene are SGHTA and FQGNSA. Trimming took 6 bases from V and 11 from J, leaving 17 bases between them. CDR3 size: 13 residues. For the CDR3, the DNA is TGTGCCAGCAGTCCGAGGGGGGGCCTAGCCCAGCATTTT. Protein product: CASSPRGGLAQHF.

The genes are TRBV9 and TRBJ2-4; either TRBD1 or TRBD2 may supply D (7 bases each). Germline V gene data show CDR1 as SGDLS and CDR2 as YYNGEE. Trimming removed 4 bases from V and 6 bases from J, with 23 bases in between. The CDR3 has 17 residues. CDR3 DNA sequence: TGTGCCAGCAGCCCCACCCAGGGGGAGGGGCGGGGAAACATTCAGTACTTC. Translation gives CASSPTQGEGRGNIQYF.

The genes are TRBV29-1 and TRBJ1-3; TRBD1 might be the D (5 bases). From germline, CDR1 is SQVTM and CDR2 ANQGSEA. The germline V and J ends were trimmed by 7 bases and 1 base, with 14 bases remaining between them. The length of the CDR3 is 14 residues. CDR3 sequence reads: CSGGESQSGNTIYF. CDR3 coding DNA: TGCAGCGGGGGCGAGTCGCAATCTGGAAACACCATATATTTT. Full variable domain (missing parts from reference TRBV29-1 and TRBJ1-3): SAVISQKPSRDICQRGTSLTIQCQVDSQVTMMFWYRQQPGQSLTLIATANQGSEATYESGFVIDKFPISRPNLTFSTLTVSNMSPEDSSIYLCSGGESQSGNTIYFGEGSWLTVV.

The chain recombines TRBV10-3 with TRBJ2-1; D remains ambiguous. This CDR3 contains 13 residues. CDR1 and CDR2 from the germline V gene are ENHRY and SYGVKD. V shed 3 bases and J shed 8 bases, with 11 bases lying between them. The CDR3: CAISEDFRDEQFF. The CDR3 nucleotides read TGTGCCATCAGTGAAGATTTTCGGGATGAGCAGTTCTTC.

This chain uses TRBV2 with TRBJ1-3, with 7 nucleotides matching TRBD1. The ends lost 8 bases at V and 4 bases at J; junction bases unmatched: 14. The CDR3 covers 16 residues. Germline loops: CDR1 SNHLY, CDR2 FYNNEI. This chain's CDR3 is CASQDRVIRWGNTIYF. The DNA for the CDR3 is TGTGCCAGCCAAGACAGGGTAATACGCTGGGGAAACACCATATATTTT.